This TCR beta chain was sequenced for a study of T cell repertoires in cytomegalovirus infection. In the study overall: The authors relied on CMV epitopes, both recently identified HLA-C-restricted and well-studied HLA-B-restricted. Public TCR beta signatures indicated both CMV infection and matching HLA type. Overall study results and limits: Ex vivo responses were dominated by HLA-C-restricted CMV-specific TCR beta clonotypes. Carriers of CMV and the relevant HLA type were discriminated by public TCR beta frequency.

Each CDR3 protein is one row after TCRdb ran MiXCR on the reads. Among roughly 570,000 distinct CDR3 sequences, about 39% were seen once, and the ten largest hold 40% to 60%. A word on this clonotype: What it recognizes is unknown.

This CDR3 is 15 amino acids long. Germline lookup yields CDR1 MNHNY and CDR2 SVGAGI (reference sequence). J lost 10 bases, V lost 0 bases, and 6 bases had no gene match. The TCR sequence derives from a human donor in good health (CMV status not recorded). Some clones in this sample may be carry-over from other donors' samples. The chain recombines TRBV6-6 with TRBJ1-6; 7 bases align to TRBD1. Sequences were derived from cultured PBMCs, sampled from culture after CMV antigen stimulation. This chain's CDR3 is CASSYSRDSLSPLHF. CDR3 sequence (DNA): TGTGCCAGCAGTTACTCCCGGGACAGTCTGTCACCCCTCCACTTT.